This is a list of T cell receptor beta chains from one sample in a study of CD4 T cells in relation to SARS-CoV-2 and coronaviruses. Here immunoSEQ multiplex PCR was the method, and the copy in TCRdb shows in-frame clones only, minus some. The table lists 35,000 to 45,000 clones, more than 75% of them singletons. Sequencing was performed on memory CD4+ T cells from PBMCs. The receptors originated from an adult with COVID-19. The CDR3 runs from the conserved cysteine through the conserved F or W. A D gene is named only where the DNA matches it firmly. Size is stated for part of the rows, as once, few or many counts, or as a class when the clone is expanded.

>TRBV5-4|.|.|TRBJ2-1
TGTGCCAGCACGATGAAGCTAGACCTGCTTGGTGAGCAGTTCTTC
CASTMKLDLLGEQFF
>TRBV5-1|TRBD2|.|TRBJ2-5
TGCGCCAGCAGCGGTAGCGGGGGGGCCTTAGTATCGGAGACCCAGTACTTC
CASSGSGGALVSETQYF
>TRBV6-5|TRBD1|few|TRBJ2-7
TGTGCCAGCAGCTCGGGACAGGGGCGTTGGTACTTC
CASSSGQGRWYF
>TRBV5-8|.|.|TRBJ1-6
TGTGCCAGCAGCTTGCCGGGGAATTCACCCCTCCACTTT
CASSLPGNSPLHF
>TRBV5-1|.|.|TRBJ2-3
TGCGCCAGCAGCTTTGGGGGGACCACAGATACGCAGTATTTT
CASSFGGTTDTQYF
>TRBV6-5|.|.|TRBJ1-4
TGTGCCAGCAGTTTTAGAAGAACTAATGAAAAACTGTTTTTT
CASSFRRTNEKLFF
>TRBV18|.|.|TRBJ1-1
TGTGCCAGCTCCGGGTATTTGACTGAAGCTTTCTTT
CASSGYLTEAFF
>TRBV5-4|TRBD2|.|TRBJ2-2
TGTGCCAGCAGCTTGGTTGGCGGGGGGGCAAGCGGGGAGCTGTTTTTT
CASSLVGGGASGELFF
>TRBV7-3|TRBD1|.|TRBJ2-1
TGTGCCAGCAGCCCTCGTGACAGGGTAGGTGAGCAGTTCTTC
CASSPRDRVGEQFF
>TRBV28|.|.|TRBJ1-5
TGTGCCAGCAACCGCTTGACGGCCGATCAGCCCCAGCATTTT
CASNRLTADQPQHF
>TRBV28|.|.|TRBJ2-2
TGTGCCAGCAGTTTTTCCGACAGAGCTATTAACACCGGGGAGCTGTTTTTT
CASSFSDRAINTGELFF
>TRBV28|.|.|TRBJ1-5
TGTGCCAGCAGTTCTCCTCAGACATTCTATAGCAATCAGCCCCAGCATTTT
CASSSPQTFYSNQPQHF
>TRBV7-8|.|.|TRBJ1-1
TGTGCCAGCAGCGTGACCCTGGGTAGTACTGAAGCTTTCTTT
CASSVTLGSTEAFF
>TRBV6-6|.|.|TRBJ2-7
TGTGCCAGCAGTGCACCGGGTCAATCCTACGAGCAGTACTTC
CASSAPGQSYEQYF
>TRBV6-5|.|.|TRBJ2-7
TGTGCCAGCAGAAACCGGGACATCGGTTTCTACGAGCAGTACTTC
CASRNRDIGFYEQYF